The next 15 T cell receptor beta chains were all read from a single sample in a study of shared clonotypes between healthy human individuals. Repertoires were generated with immunoSEQ multiplex PCR, while TCRdb's copy carries only in-frame clones and drops some. This sample has about 490,000 clones; 65% to 85% occur once, and the top ten carry roughly 13%. Material: PBMCs. The receptors come from a woman aged 40 to 50 in good health. Some clones in this sample may be carry-over from other donors' samples.

The V call is TRBV5-4, the J call TRBJ1-2, with 9 bases aligning to TRBD1. The V gene's germline CDR1 is SGHNT and CDR2 YYREEE (reference sequence). The CDR3 is 15 amino acids. J gave up 4 bases and V 4 bases, and 8 bases lay outside the gene matches. As DNA, the CDR3 is TGTGCCAGCAGCACAAGGACAGGGGCAAGCTATGGCTACACCTTC. Translated, it gives CASSTRTGASYGYTF.

J is TRBJ2-6 and V is TRBV18, with a weak D call TRBD1 (6 bases). Germline V CDR1 and CDR2: KGHSH, LQKENI. Trimming cost V 5 bases and J 0 bases, with 14 bases left between them. This CDR3 is built from 17 residues. The CDR3 sequence: CASSMDRPSSGANVLTF. As DNA, the CDR3 is TGTGCCAGCTCAATGGACAGACCTAGCTCTGGGGCCAACGTCCTGACTTTC.

The chain links TRBV18 to TRBJ1-1, with a possible D match to TRBD1 (6 bases). The CDR3 has 16 amino acids. The V and J ends lost 4 bases and 1 base respectively, with 16 bases between them. Germline V lookup: CDR1 KGHSH, CDR2 LQKENI. The CDR3: CASSLTGGSGNTEAFF. CDR3 DNA sequence: TGTGCCAGCTCACTCACGGGGGGCTCTGGGAACACTGAAGCTTTCTTT.

This clone was found many times. V is TRBV6-1 and J is TRBJ1-4; D unclear. The CDR3 covers 15 residues. V was cut by 1 base and J by 5 bases, with 11 bases left in between. Germline CDR1 is MNHNS and CDR2 is SASEGT. As DNA, the CDR3 is TGTGCCAGCAGTGAAGGGAGGCAGGAGAATGAAAAACTGTTTTTT. Translation gives CASSEGRQENEKLFF.

Note on this clone: A read error likely explains this, since a far larger clone differs by one base. J is TRBJ2-7 and V is TRBV29-1, with D perhaps matching TRBD1 (7 bases). Germline V gives CDR1 SQVTM, CDR2 ANQGSEA. Trimming took 7 bases from V and 5 from J, leaving 18 bases between them. CDR3 size: 13 residues. This chain's CDR3 is CSGGDSGPNEQYF. The CDR3 region has the DNA TGCAGCGGGGGGGACAGTGGGCCCAACGAGCAGTACTTC.

The genes are TRBV5-4 and TRBJ2-7; possible D gene TRBD1, 6 bases. In germline, CDR1 is SGHNT, CDR2 YYREEE (reference sequence). The V end was cut by 2 bases, the J end by 0 bases, with 12 bases between. The CDR3 is 15 amino acids. CDR3 in amino acids: CASSFRDTSSYEQYF. CDR3 bases: TGTGCCAGCAGCTTTCGGGACACGAGCTCCTACGAGCAGTACTTC. Full variable domain (outside the CDR3, taken from reference TRBV5-4 and TRBJ2-7): ETGVTQSPTHLIKTRGQQVTLRCSSQSGHNTVSWYQQALGQGPQFIFQYYREEENGRGNFPPRFSGLQFPNYSSELNVNALELDDSALYLCASSFRDTSSYEQYFGPGTRLTVT.

In regard to this clone: Since a far larger clone is one base different, this is likely a read error. The CDR3 DNA reads as TGTGCCAGAAGCCAAGAGGAGGCGACAGGGGCCTACGAGCAGTACTTC. It codes for CARSQEEATGAYEQYF. The chain links TRBV4-2 to TRBJ2-7; TRBD1 matches 8 bases. Looked up from germline, CDR1 is LGHNA and CDR2 is YNFKEQ. The CDR3 runs to 16 residues.

As concerns this clone: A far larger clone is a single base away, which makes a read error likely. The sample holds other DNA sequences that translate to the same CDR3. V gene TRBV5-4 combines with J gene TRBJ2-7, with D uncertain. Germline-derived CDR1 and CDR2 are SGHNT and YYREEE (reference sequence). The V gene lost 2 bases and the J gene lost 6 bases, with 15 bases spanning the gap. The CDR3 loop spans 14 amino acids. The CDR3 protein is CASSLGQWKGEQYF. The CDR3 DNA is TGTGCCAGCAGCTTAGGGCAATGGAAGGGCGAGCAGTACTTC.

The genes are TRBV2 and TRBJ1-4, with 7 bases identical to TRBD1. Germline values: CDR1 SNHLY, CDR2 FYNNEI. With 4 bases clipped from V and 14 bases from J, the junction kept 7 bases outside the gene matches. This CDR3 spans 12 amino acids. In DNA, the CDR3 is TGTGCCAGCAGTGGGAGACAGGGCTACCTGTTTTTT. This encodes CASSGRQGYLFF. The variable domain in full, completed from reference TRBV2 and TRBJ1-4, reads EPEVTQTPSHQVTQMGQEVILRCVPISNHLYFYWYRQILGQKVEFLVSFYNNEISEKSEIFDDQFSVERPDGSNFTLKIRSTKLEDSAMYFCASSGRQGYLFFGSGTQLSVL.

Concerning this clone: A far bigger clonotype differs at one base, so this is likely a read error. The same CDR3 can be traced to other DNA sequences in this sample. The V gene is TRBV28, the J gene TRBJ1-1; 7 bases match TRBD1. CDR1 MDHEN and CDR2 SYDVKM come from the germline V gene. The trim removed 6 bases at V and 6 bases at J, leaving 13 bases unmatched. The CDR3 length is 15 residues. CDR3 nucleotide sequence: TGTGCCAGCAGAGGGGATATAGGGGGCGGATCTGAAGCTTTCTTT. Translated, it gives CASRGDIGGGSEAFF.

This clone is a singleton in its sample. This chain joins TRBV7-2 and TRBJ1-5; D uncertain. Germline CDR1 SGHTA, CDR2 FQGNSA. CDR3 length equals 13 residues. Trimming stripped 5 bases from V and 4 bases from J, with 9 bases between. DNA of the CDR3: TGTGCCAGCAGCATCGAGAGGAATCAGCCCCAGCATTTT. It specifies CASSIERNQPQHF.

This chain uses TRBV5-4 with TRBJ2-1; a weak D match, TRBD1 (5 bases). V was cut by 2 bases and J by 4 bases, with 13 bases left in between. CDR1 is SGHNT, CDR2 YYREEE, per germline (reference sequence). The CDR3 extends over 15 amino acids. As DNA, the CDR3 is TGTGCCAGCAGCTTCCATACAGGAGATTACAATGAGCAGTTCTTC. Protein: CASSFHTGDYNEQFF.

CDR3 bases: TGTGCCAGCAATCACAGGGTCAATGAGCAGTTCTTC. Its translation: CASNHRVNEQFF. The chain is built from TRBV28 and TRBJ2-1, with D maybe TRBD1 (6 bases). From germline, CDR1 is MDHEN and CDR2 SYDVKM. V was clipped by 7 bases and J by 6 bases, with 10 bases between them. This CDR3 is built from 12 residues.

CDR3 protein: CASSIGGTGKRPGTEAFF. The DNA of the CDR3 is TGTGCCAGCAGCATTGGTGGGACAGGGAAGCGGCCTGGCACTGAAGCTTTCTTT. The chain recombines TRBV5-7 with TRBJ1-1; 9 nucleotides match TRBD1. TRBV5-7 is annotated as an ORF whose role is uncertain. The V segment lost 4 bases and the J segment 4 bases; nucleotides outside the gene matches: 17. CDR3 length: 18 residues.

The rearrangement joins TRBV15 to TRBJ1-1, with D possibly being TRBD1 (6 bases). The V gene's germline CDR1 is LNHNV and CDR2 YYDKDF (reference sequence). The CDR3 runs to 17 residues. Trimming removed 0 bases from V and 1 base from J, with 15 bases in between. The CDR3 nucleotides are TGTGCCACCAGCAGAGATCGATCCGACAGGCCGAACACTGAAGCTTTCTTT. Translation gives CATSRDRSDRPNTEAFF.